The rows below give T cell receptor beta chains drawn from one sample of a study of shared clonotypes between healthy human individuals. Only in-frame clones appear in the TCRdb table, and some are missing; sequencing was by immunoSEQ multiplex PCR. Of a few hundred thousand clones in the sample, roughly three quarters were seen once. Input material: PBMCs. Every receptor here comes from a woman aged 40 to 50 in good health. Some clones in this sample may be carry-over from other donors' samples. Each CDR3 is given with its conserved first and last residue. Each record gives: J gene, V gene, CDR3 protein.

J gene: TRBJ2-7; V gene: TRBV6-5; CDR3 protein: CASSPQGLSYEQYF
J gene: TRBJ1-5; V gene: TRBV19; CDR3 protein: CASSMGAGGFQPQHF
J gene: TRBJ2-7; V gene: TRBV7-9; CDR3 protein: CASSLGGGRADYEQYF
J gene: TRBJ2-7; V gene: TRBV19; CDR3 protein: CASSKPGRAYEQYF
J gene: TRBJ2-3; V gene: TRBV19; CDR3 protein: CASSYGTGALWVTQYF
J gene: TRBJ1-2; V gene: TRBV28; CDR3 protein: CASSLMGYGYTF
J gene: TRBJ1-1; V gene: TRBV4-1; CDR3 protein: CASSQWDRTNTEAFF
J gene: TRBJ2-2; V gene: TRBV27; CDR3 protein: CASSLGPPSGELFF
J gene: TRBJ2-1; V gene: TRBV11-3; CDR3 protein: CASSPGGAGGDEQFF
J gene: TRBJ2-5; V gene: TRBV5-6; CDR3 protein: CASSRLGQGNQETQYF
J gene: TRBJ2-3; V gene: TRBV7-2; CDR3 protein: CASSQISSTDTQYF
J gene: TRBJ1-4; V gene: TRBV7-2; CDR3 protein: CASSLATWSRGGKLFF
J gene: TRBJ1-4; V gene: TRBV10-3; CDR3 protein: CAISESRGQSNEKLFF
J gene: TRBJ2-7; V gene: TRBV4-1; CDR3 protein: CASSQDTQGGSYEQYF
J gene: TRBJ1-1; V gene: TRBV6-6; CDR3 protein: CASSSHQGMDEAFF
J gene: TRBJ2-7; V gene: TRBV4-1; CDR3 protein: CASSQREGTPSYEQCF
J gene: TRBJ2-5; V gene: TRBV20-1; CDR3 protein: CSARIETQYF
J gene: TRBJ2-5; V gene: TRBV14; CDR3 protein: CASSQDRVGETQYF
J gene: TRBJ1-5; V gene: TRBV27; CDR3 protein: CASSLGGRNQPQHF
J gene: TRBJ1-4; V gene: TRBV28; CDR3 protein: CASSSPTGQGTNEKLFF
J gene: TRBJ2-7; V gene: TRBV28; CDR3 protein: CASSLSLLYEQYF
J gene: TRBJ2-7; V gene: TRBV19; CDR3 protein: CASSQSGGSSYEQYF
J gene: TRBJ2-7; V gene: TRBV30; CDR3 protein: CAWSAGLPGEQYF
J gene: TRBJ1-2; V gene: TRBV15; CDR3 protein: CATSRDKGGSYGYTF
J gene: TRBJ2-5; V gene: TRBV20-1; CDR3 protein: CSGQLQETQYF
J gene: TRBJ1-5; V gene: TRBV10-3; CDR3 protein: CAISQEGWPQHF
J gene: TRBJ2-3; V gene: TRBV28; CDR3 protein: CASREGLGTGDTQYF
J gene: TRBJ2-5; V gene: TRBV4-1; CDR3 protein: CASSQGPVETQYF
J gene: TRBJ2-1; V gene: TRBV14; CDR3 protein: CASSQGNRGPEQFF
J gene: TRBJ1-5; V gene: TRBV11-2; CDR3 protein: CASSAGQGVSQPQHF
J gene: TRBJ2-5; V gene: TRBV15; CDR3 protein: CATSRVGSSETQYF
J gene: TRBJ2-7; V gene: TRBV28; CDR3 protein: CASSFAESSYEQYF
J gene: TRBJ2-7; V gene: TRBV7-8; CDR3 protein: CASSSQLSSYEQYF
J gene: TRBJ2-7; V gene: TRBV7-3; CDR3 protein: CASSASGSYEQYF
J gene: TRBJ2-5; V gene: TRBV28; CDR3 protein: CASSLFGLAQRETQYF
J gene: TRBJ2-1; V gene: TRBV7-2; CDR3 protein: CASSSPPGRGSSYNEQFF
J gene: TRBJ2-7; V gene: TRBV7-9; CDR3 protein: CASSLARGGRRSYEQYF
J gene: TRBJ1-4; V gene: TRBV2; CDR3 protein: CASSAGSTNEKLFF
J gene: TRBJ2-3; V gene: TRBV30; CDR3 protein: CAWSVGRERTQYF
J gene: TRBJ1-1; V gene: TRBV18; CDR3 protein: CASSPPGYEAFF
J gene: TRBJ1-2; V gene: TRBV28; CDR3 protein: CASSLFSRANYGYTF
J gene: TRBJ2-1; V gene: TRBV28; CDR3 protein: CASSFWATGEYNEQFF
J gene: TRBJ1-1; V gene: TRBV2; CDR3 protein: CASTVTGGTEAFF